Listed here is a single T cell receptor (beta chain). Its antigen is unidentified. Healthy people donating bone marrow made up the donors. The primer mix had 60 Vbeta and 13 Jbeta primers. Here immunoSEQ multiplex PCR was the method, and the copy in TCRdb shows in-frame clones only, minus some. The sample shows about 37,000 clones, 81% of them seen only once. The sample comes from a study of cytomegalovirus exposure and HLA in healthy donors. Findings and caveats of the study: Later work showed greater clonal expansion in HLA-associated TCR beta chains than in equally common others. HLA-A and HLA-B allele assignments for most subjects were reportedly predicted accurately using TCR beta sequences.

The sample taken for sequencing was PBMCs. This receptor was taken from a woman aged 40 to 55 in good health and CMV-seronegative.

The CDR3 DNA is TGTGCCAGCAGCTTAGCACCTAGCGGGGGGCGAGAGACCCAGTACTTC. As protein: CASSLAPSGGRETQYF. This chain joins TRBV5-6 and TRBJ2-5; TRBD2 agrees at 11 bases. V lost 2 bases to trimming and J lost 4 bases; unmatched junction nucleotides: 7. The CDR3 is 16 residues long. Germline V gene sequence: CDR1 SGHDT, CDR2 YYEEEE.